This TCR beta chain derives from a study of blood T cells in healthy people across ages. Germline loops: CDR1 SGHRS, CDR2 YFSETQ. There are 14 residues in the CDR3. Alongside a J-beta primer mix, a sample-barcoded 5' primer served in a second PCR lasting about 6 to 11 cycles. All samples yielded 2.5 million or more CDR3-containing paired-end reads. TCRdb independently ran MiXCR on the 5' RACE reads; one entry per CDR3 protein. The table lists around 800,000 distinct CDR3 sequences, less than 80% of them singletons. This clonotype came up a few times. What was sequenced was blood. The receptor was isolated from a man aged 25 to 40 in good health. The chain employs TRBV5-1 and TRBJ2-5; the match to TRBD1 covers 7 bases. TRBJ2-7 matches the DNA end more closely, so the J call is doubtful. In DNA form, the CDR3 reads TGCGCCAGCAGCTCGGGACAGCTAGGAAACGAGCAGTACTTC. Translated, it gives CASSSGQLGNEQYF.